The entry below gives a single T cell receptor beta chain sequence along with its context. The antigen remains undetermined. The record originates from a study of breast tumors, draining lymph nodes, adjacent tissues. Germline CDR1 and CDR2: DFQATT and SNEGSKA (reference sequence). V lost 5 bases and J 2 bases, leaving 14 bases between the germline ends. This CDR3 has 14 residues. Findings of the study overall: Compared with lymph nodes, tumors were less diverse; compared with nontumor tissue, more.

MiXCR, applied by TCRdb to the multiplex PCR reads, yields one record per CDR3 protein. This table holds about 21,000 distinct CDR3 sequences, 40% to 45% found once. This receptor was identified in a female donor with breast cancer. Some clones in this sample may be carry-over from other donors' samples. The chain uses TRBV20-1 and TRBJ2-3; the D call may be TRBD1 or TRBD2 (7 bases each). Sample: breast tumor tissue. The CDR3 nucleotides are TGCAGTGCTCAGGGGGGGGTTTCCACAGATACGCAGTATTTT. As protein: CSAQGGVSTDTQYF.